The rows below give T cell receptor beta chains drawn from one sample of a study of identical twins. TCRdb re-called the 5' RACE reads with MiXCR, one entry per CDR3 protein. The sample yields roughly 690,000 distinct CDR3 sequences, 5.5% to 7.5% seen once. Sequencing was done on a sample of naive T cells sorted from blood. These receptors were collected from a man younger than 30 in good health. The CDR3 runs from the conserved cysteine through the conserved F or W. The D gene is left open where the match is weak. Expanded clones are given a class, and other clones once, few, many or no size at all.

clone size	D gene	J gene	V gene	CDR3 DNA	CDR3 protein
many	NA	TRBJ2-1	TRBV5-1	TGCGCCAGCAGCGGGAGTCTTATGGGCTACAATGAGCAGTTCTTC	CASSGSLMGYNEQFF
many	TRBD2	TRBJ2-1	TRBV29-1	TGCAGCGTTGTTAGCCTAGCGGGGGACAATGAGCAGTTCTTC	CSVVSLAGDNEQFF
many	TRBD1	TRBJ1-5	TRBV20-1	TGCAGTGCTATTCGACAGGGACATCCCAATCAGCCCCAGCATTTT	CSAIRQGHPNQPQHF
many	NA	TRBJ1-2	TRBV6-1	TGTGCCAGCAGTCCGGGATTGTCGAGAGGCTACACCTTC	CASSPGLSRGYTF
few	NA	TRBJ2-4	TRBV4-1	TGCGCCAGCAGCTTTCAACCCAGCGGAACAGCCAAAAACATTCAGTACTTC	CASSFQPSGTAKNIQYF
many	NA	TRBJ1-1	TRBV6-2/TRBV6-3	TGTGCCAGCAGTTTCCTCAATACAGTTCGACGGGGCAGGGACACTGAAGCTTTCTTT	CASSFLNTVRRGRDTEAFF
many	NA	TRBJ1-5	TRBV30	TGTGCCTGGAGTTCCCTCGCTAGCAATCAGCCCCAGCATTTT	CAWSSLASNQPQHF
many	NA	TRBJ2-1	TRBV24-1	TGTGCCACCAGTGCCGGGACTCCTAATGAGCAGTTCTTC	CATSAGTPNEQFF
many	TRBD2	TRBJ2-5	TRBV15	TGTGCCACCAGCAGAGACCTAGCGGGAGAGACCCAGTACTTC	CATSRDLAGETQYF
many	NA	TRBJ2-1	TRBV7-2	TGTGCCAGCAGCTTAGTTCAGTCCAATGAGCAGTTCTTC	CASSLVQSNEQFF
many	NA	TRBJ2-7	TRBV14	TGTGCCAGCAGACAGGGCTGGGACTCCTACGAGCAGTACTTC	CASRQGWDSYEQYF
many	TRBD1	TRBJ2-3	TRBV5-1	TGCGCCAGCAGCCCAACCGGCGACAGGGCGGATACGCAGTATTTT	CASSPTGDRADTQYF
many	NA	TRBJ1-5	TRBV28	TGTGCCAGCAGTTTTAAAGGACAGAGCCTTTATAGCAATCAGCCCCAGCATTTT	CASSFKGQSLYSNQPQHF
NA	NA	TRBJ1-6	TRBV3-1	TGTGCCAGCAGCCAAGATTGGGGACCCCTCCACTTT	CASSQDWGPLHF
many	NA	TRBJ2-1	TRBV20-1	TGCAGTGCTAGAGGTGGAGCTTCGAGCTCCTACAATGAGCAGTTCTTC	CSARGGASSSYNEQFF
NA	NA	TRBJ2-1	TRBV28	TGTGCCAGCAGTTTCTCGTTCCGCGGAGAGTACAATGAGCAGTTCTTC	CASSFSFRGEYNEQFF
many	NA	TRBJ1-1	TRBV5-1	TGCGCCAGCAGCTTGGCCCCGGGACAAACCGCCGAAGCTTTCTTT	CASSLAPGQTAEAFF
few	NA	TRBJ2-3	TRBV24-1	TGTGCCACCACTCCTCGGGGAACGGATACGCAGTATTTT	CATTPRGTDTQYF
NA	NA	TRBJ2-1	TRBV6-1	TGTGCCACCCCCCCGGGGACAAACAACAATGAGCAGTTCTTC	CATPPGTNNNEQFF
many	NA	TRBJ2-1	TRBV27	TGTGCCAGCAGTTTAACGGGACTGAATGACAATGAGCAGTTCTTC	CASSLTGLNDNEQFF
many	TRBD2	TRBJ2-2	TRBV9	TGTGCCAGCAGCGAAATAGCGGGAGGGAGCACCGGGGAGCTGTTTTTT	CASSEIAGGSTGELFF
many	NA	TRBJ2-5	TRBV6-5	TGTGCCAGCAGTTACTCGGCAGGCGTAAAAGAGACCCAGTACTTC	CASSYSAGVKETQYF
NA	NA	TRBJ2-5	TRBV7-2	TGTGCCAGCAGCTTGTCCAGATCTCCGCAAGAGACCCAGTACTTC	CASSLSRSPQETQYF
many	NA	TRBJ1-5	TRBV27	TGTGCCAGCAGTCGACAGGTTAATCAGCCCCAGCATTTT	CASSRQVNQPQHF
many	NA	TRBJ2-1	TRBV4-1	TGCGCCAGCAGCCCAGGCGTGGGTGAGCAGTTCTTC	CASSPGVGEQFF
many	NA	TRBJ2-2	TRBV7-2	TGTGCCAGCAGCTTTGGGGGCGTGAACACCGGGGAGCTGTTTTTT	CASSFGGVNTGELFF
many	NA	TRBJ2-1	TRBV7-2	TGTGCCAGCACGAGAAGGGGTGAAGTCTCCTACAATGAGCAGTTCTTC	CASTRRGEVSYNEQFF
few	NA	TRBJ1-4	TRBV15	TGTGCCACCAGCAGAGTTGACGGTAATGAAAAACTGTTTTTT	CATSRVDGNEKLFF
many	TRBD1	TRBJ2-1	TRBV29-1	TGCAGCGTTGGGAGACAGGGGGCCCACAATGAGCAGTTCTTC	CSVGRQGAHNEQFF
many	NA	TRBJ2-3	TRBV7-2	TGTGCCAGCAGCTTAGTTGAGGGAGCAGGCCCAGATACGCAGTATTTT	CASSLVEGAGPDTQYF
NA	NA	TRBJ2-3	TRBV20-1	TGCAGTGCTAGAGACGGGGACGGGAACACAGATACGCAGTATTTT	CSARDGDGNTDTQYF
NA	NA	TRBJ1-5	TRBV30	TGTGCCTGGAGGAAACAGGACGTTACGAGCAATCAGCCCCAGCATTTT	CAWRKQDVTSNQPQHF
many	TRBD1	TRBJ2-3	TRBV15	TGTGCCACCAGAAAATCAGGGGGAAGCACAGATACGCAGTATTTT	CATRKSGGSTDTQYF
many	NA	TRBJ2-5	TRBV12-3/TRBV12-4	TGTGCCAGCAGCACCGAAGCAGCTGGTCGTTTGTACTTC	CASSTEAAGRLYF
few	TRBD1	TRBJ2-7	TRBV11-2	TGTGCCACAGGAACAGGGGCGGACGAGCAGTACTTC	CATGTGADEQYF
many	NA	TRBJ2-1	TRBV7-9	TGTGCCAGCAGCTTAGAAGACAGGCACAATGAGCAGTTCTTC	CASSLEDRHNEQFF
many	TRBD2	TRBJ2-1	TRBV10-3	TGTGCCGCCAGGCCGGGACTAGCTATAAGTGAGCAGTTCTTC	CAARPGLAISEQFF
few	TRBD2	TRBJ2-1	TRBV7-2	TGTGCCAGCAGCTTAGGCTTAGCGGGAGGCCGCTACAATGAGCAGTTCTTC	CASSLGLAGGRYNEQFF
many	TRBD1	TRBJ1-1	TRBV20-1	TGCAGTGCTAGAGGCCCGGGACAGGGACCTGAAGCTTTCTTT	CSARGPGQGPEAFF
NA	TRBD1	TRBJ2-5	TRBV20-1	TGCAGTGCTGAACCCGGGACAGGGAGAGAGACCCAGTACTTC	CSAEPGTGRETQYF
NA	NA	TRBJ2-5	TRBV14	TGTGCCAGCAGCCACCTGACAGGGAGGGAGACCCAGTACTTC	CASSHLTGRETQYF
many	NA	TRBJ2-7	TRBV3-1	TGTGCCAGCAGCCAAGAAGCCACCGGGACGCTCGAGCAGTACTTC	CASSQEATGTLEQYF
many	NA	TRBJ2-1	TRBV6-5	TGTGCCAGCAGTTACACCCCGGGAGCGGCCCGGAATGAGCAGTTCTTC	CASSYTPGAARNEQFF